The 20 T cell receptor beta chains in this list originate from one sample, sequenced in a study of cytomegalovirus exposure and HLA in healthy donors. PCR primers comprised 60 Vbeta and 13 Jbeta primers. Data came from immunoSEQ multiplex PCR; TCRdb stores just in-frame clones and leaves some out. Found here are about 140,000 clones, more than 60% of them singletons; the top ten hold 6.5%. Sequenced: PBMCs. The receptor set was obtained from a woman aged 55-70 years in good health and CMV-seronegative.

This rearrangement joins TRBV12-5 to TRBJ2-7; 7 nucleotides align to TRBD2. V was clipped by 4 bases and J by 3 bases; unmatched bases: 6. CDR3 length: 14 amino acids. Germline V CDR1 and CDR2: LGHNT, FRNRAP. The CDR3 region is CASGWGGGGYEQYF. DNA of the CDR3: TGTGCTAGTGGTTGGGGGGGAGGCGGCTACGAGCAGTACTTC.

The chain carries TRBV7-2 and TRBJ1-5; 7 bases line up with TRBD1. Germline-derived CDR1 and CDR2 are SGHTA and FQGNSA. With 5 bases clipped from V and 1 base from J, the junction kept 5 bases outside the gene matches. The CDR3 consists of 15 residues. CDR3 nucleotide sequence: TGTGCCAGCAGCCCGACAGGGCAGAGCAATCAGCCCCAGCATTTT. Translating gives CASSPTGQSNQPQHF.

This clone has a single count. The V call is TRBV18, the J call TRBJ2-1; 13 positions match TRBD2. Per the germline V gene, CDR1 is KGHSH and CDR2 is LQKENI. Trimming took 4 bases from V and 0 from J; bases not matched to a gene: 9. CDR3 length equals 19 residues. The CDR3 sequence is CASSLRTSGGTSSYNEQFF. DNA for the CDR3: TGTGCCAGCTCACTACGGACTAGCGGGGGAACCTCCTCCTACAATGAGCAGTTCTTC.

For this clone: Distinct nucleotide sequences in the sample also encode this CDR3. Written as DNA, the CDR3 is TGTGCCAGTAGTATAGCGGGGGGTTACCAGCCCCAGCATTTT. As protein: CASSIAGGYQPQHF. The rearrangement joins TRBV19 to TRBJ1-5, with D perhaps matching TRBD1 (5 bases). CDR1 and CDR2 from the germline V gene are LNHDA and SQIVND (reference sequence). The CDR3 sequence is 14 residues long. V was clipped by 1 base and J by 7 bases, with 11 bases between them. Based on the CDR3 plus reference TRBV19 and TRBJ1-5, the full variable domain is DGGITQSPKYLFRKEGQNVTLSCEQNLNHDAMYWYRQDPGQGLRLIYYSQIVNDFQKGDIAEGYSVSREKKESFPLTVTSAQKNPTAFYLCASSIAGGYQPQHFGDGTRLSIL.

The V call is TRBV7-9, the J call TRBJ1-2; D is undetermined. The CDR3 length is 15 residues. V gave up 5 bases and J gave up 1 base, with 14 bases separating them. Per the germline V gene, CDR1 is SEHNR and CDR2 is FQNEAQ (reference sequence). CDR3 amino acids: CASSPSLGNNYGYTF. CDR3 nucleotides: TGTGCCAGCAGCCCCAGTCTAGGAAATAACTATGGCTACACCTTC.

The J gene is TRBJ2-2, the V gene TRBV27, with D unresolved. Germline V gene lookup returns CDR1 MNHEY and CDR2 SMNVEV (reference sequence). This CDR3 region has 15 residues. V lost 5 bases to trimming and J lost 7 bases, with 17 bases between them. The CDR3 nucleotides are TGTGCCAGCAGTCCGAGGCTCGGATTGGTCGGGGAGCTGTTTTTT. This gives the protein CASSPRLGLVGELFF.

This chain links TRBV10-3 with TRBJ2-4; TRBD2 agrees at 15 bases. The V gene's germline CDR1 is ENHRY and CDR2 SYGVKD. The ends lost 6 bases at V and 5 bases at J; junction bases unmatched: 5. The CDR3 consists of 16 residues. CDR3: CAIRGGLAGGENIQYF. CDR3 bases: TGTGCCATCAGGGGAGGACTAGCGGGAGGGGAAAACATTCAGTACTTC.

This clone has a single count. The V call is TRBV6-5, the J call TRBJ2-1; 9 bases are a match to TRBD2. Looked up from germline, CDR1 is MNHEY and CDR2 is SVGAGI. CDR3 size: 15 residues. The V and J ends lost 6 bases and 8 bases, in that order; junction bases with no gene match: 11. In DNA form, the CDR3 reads TGTGCCAGCAGATCGAGCGGGGGGCCTTTTGATGAGCAGTTCTTC. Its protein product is CASRSSGGPFDEQFF.

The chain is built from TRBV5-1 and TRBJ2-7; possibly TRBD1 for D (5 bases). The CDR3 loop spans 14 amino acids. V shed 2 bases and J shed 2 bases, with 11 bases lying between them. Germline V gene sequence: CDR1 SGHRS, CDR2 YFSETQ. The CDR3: CASSLKGIAYEQYF. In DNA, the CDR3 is TGCGCCAGCAGCTTAAAGGGGATTGCCTACGAGCAGTACTTC.

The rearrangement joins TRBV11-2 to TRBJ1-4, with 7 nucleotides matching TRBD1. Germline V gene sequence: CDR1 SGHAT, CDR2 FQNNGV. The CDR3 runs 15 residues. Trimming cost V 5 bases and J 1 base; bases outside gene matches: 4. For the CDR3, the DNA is TGTGCCAGCAGCCCCGGGGACAGAACTAATGAAAAACTGTTTTTT. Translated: CASSPGDRTNEKLFF.

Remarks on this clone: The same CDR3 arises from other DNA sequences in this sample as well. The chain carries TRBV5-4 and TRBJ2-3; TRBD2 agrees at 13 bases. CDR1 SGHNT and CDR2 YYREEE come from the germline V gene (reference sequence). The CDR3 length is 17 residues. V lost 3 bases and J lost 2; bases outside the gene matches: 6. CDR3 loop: CASSSPGLAGFTDTQYF. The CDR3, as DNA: TGTGCCAGCAGCTCCCCGGGACTAGCGGGGTTCACAGATACGCAGTATTTT.

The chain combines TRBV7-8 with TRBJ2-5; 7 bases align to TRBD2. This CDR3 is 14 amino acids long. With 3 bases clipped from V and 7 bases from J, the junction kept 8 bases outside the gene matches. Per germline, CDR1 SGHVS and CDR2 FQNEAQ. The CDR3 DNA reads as TGTGCCAGCAGCTTCGGGGACTACGGGGGGACCCAGTACTTC. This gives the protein CASSFGDYGGTQYF.

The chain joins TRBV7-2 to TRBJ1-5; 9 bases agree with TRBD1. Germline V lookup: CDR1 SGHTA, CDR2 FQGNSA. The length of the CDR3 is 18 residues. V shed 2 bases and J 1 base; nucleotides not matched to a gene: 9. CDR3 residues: CASSLTGTGLLSNQPQHF. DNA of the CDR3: TGTGCCAGCAGCTTAACCGGGACAGGGCTCTTGAGCAATCAGCCCCAGCATTTT.

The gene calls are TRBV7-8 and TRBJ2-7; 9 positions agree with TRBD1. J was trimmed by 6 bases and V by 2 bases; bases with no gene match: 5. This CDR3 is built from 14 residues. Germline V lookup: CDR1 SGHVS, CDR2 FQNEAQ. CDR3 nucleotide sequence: TGTGCCAGCAGCTTATTGGACAGGGGTAGCGAGCAGTACTTC. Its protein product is CASSLLDRGSEQYF.

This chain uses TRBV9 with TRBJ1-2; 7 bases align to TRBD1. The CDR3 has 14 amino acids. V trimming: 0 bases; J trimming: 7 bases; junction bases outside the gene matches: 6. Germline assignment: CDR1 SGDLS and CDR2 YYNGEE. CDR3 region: CASSVDPNRGGYTF. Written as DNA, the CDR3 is TGTGCCAGCAGCGTAGACCCCAACAGGGGTGGCTACACCTTC.

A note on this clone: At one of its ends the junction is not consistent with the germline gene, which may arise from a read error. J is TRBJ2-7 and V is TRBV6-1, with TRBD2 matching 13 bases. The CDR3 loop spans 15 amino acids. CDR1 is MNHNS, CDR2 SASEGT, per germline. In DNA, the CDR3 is TGTGCCAGCAATGGACTAGCGGGGGCGACCTACGGGCAGTACTTC. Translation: CASNGLAGATYGQYF.

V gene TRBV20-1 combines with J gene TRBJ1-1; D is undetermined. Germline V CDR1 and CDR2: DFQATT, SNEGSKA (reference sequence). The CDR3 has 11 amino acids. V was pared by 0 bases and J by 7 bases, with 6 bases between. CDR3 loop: CSARDVYEAFF. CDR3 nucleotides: TGCAGTGCTAGAGATGTGTATGAAGCTTTCTTT.

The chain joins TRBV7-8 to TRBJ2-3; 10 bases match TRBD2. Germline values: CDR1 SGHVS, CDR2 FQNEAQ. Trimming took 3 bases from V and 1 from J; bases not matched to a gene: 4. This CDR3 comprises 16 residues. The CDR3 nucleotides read TGTGCCAGCAGCTTGATAAGCGGGAGGGGCACAGATACGCAGTATTTT. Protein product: CASSLISGRGTDTQYF.

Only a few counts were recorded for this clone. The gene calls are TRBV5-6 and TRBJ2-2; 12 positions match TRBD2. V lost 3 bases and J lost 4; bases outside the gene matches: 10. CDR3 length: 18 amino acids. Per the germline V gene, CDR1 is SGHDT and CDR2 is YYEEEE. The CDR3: CASSSDRLAGELTGELFF. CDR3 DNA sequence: TGTGCCAGCAGCTCAGATCGACTAGCGGGAGAACTCACCGGGGAGCTGTTTTTT.

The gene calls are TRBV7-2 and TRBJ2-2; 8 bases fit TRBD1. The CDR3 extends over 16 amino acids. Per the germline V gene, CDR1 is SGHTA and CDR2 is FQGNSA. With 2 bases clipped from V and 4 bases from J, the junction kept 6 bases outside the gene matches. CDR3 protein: CASSLRETGATGELFF. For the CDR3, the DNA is TGTGCCAGCAGCTTAAGGGAGACAGGGGCCACCGGGGAGCTGTTTTTT. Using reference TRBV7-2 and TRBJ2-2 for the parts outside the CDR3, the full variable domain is GAGVSQSPSNKVTEKGKDVELRCDPISGHTALYWYRQSLGQGLEFLIYFQGNSAPDKSGLPSDRFSAERTGGSVSTLTIQRTQQEDSAVYLCASSLRETGATGELFFGEGSRLTVL.